Below are 4 T cell receptor beta chains sequenced from a single sample in a study of stem cell transplantation in POMP-related autoinflammatory disease. The protocol was immunoSEQ multiplex PCR, while the TCRdb copy is restricted to in-frame clones and leaves out a portion. The profile shows 25,000 to 30,000 clones, more than 75% of them singletons. The sample here was CD4+ T cells from PBMCs, taken before stem cell transplantation. All receptors derive from a human donor with POMP-related autoinflammation and immune dysregulation (PRAID).

The chain recombines TRBV6-5 with TRBJ2-7; 11 nucleotides match TRBD2. The CDR3 contains 16 residues. The V and J ends lost 4 bases and 6 bases, in that order; junction bases with no gene match: 11. The germline gives CDR1 MNHEY, CDR2 SVGAGI. CDR3 sequence: CASSWVSGRAVSEQYF. DNA of the CDR3: TGTGCCAGCAGTTGGGTTAGCGGGAGGGCCGTGAGCGAGCAGTACTTC.

The chain is built from TRBV7-2 and TRBJ2-7, with TRBD2 matching 12 bases. Germline V gene data show CDR1 as SGHTA and CDR2 as FQGNSA. This CDR3 region has 16 residues. The J segment lost 5 bases and the V segment lost 5 bases, leaving 10 bases of the junction unmatched. The CDR3 reads CASSLGLAGLVDEQYF. CDR3 nucleotides: TGTGCCAGCAGCCTCGGACTAGCGGGACTGGTGGACGAGCAGTACTTC.

The V call is TRBV18, the J call TRBJ2-3; D perhaps matches TRBD1 (6 bases). V lost 6 bases, J lost 1 base, and 17 bases lay in between. This CDR3 comprises 16 residues. Germline loops: CDR1 KGHSH, CDR2 LQKENI. The CDR3 is CASSYLSGAGTDTQYF. The CDR3 bases are TGTGCCAGCTCTTACCTTTCAGGGGCCGGCACAGATACGCAGTATTTT. Based on the CDR3 plus reference TRBV18 and TRBJ2-3, the full variable domain is NAGVMQNPRHLVRRRGQEARLRCSPMKGHSHVYWYRQLPEEGLKFMVYLQKENIIDESGMPKERFSAEFPKEGPSILRIQQVVRGDSAAYFCASSYLSGAGTDTQYFGPGTRLTVL.

V and J are TRBV4-2 and TRBJ1-1; D is uncertain. Looked up from germline, CDR1 is LGHNA and CDR2 is YNFKEQ. Trimming pared 1 base from V and 7 bases from J, leaving 10 bases between. CDR3 length: 13 residues. CDR3 bases: TGTGCCAGCAGCCAAGGCGCAGCCCTTGAAGCTTTCTTT. This codes for CASSQGAALEAFF.